Listed here are 6 T cell receptor beta chains from one sample, sequenced in a study of CD8 T cells in ankylosing spondylitis. TCRdb used MiXCR to reprocess the 5' RACE reads, holding one entry per CDR3 protein. This sample has approximately 150,000 distinct CDR3 sequences, with roughly 10% found just once. Sequenced material: blood, either unsorted or a sorted T cell fraction (not recorded which). Receptors were obtained from a female donor with ankylosing spondylitis or in good health (not recorded which).

In its sample, this clonotype was seen many times. The chain couples TRBV29-1 to TRBJ2-5; 10 bases map to TRBD1. The junction had 4 bases not matched to a gene; V was cut back by 6 bases and J by 0 bases. From germline, CDR1 is SQVTM and CDR2 ANQGSEA. This CDR3 has 14 residues. CDR3 DNA sequence: TGCAGCGTCGCCGGGACAGGGGACCAAGAGACCCAGTACTTC. Its protein is CSVAGTGDQETQYF. Full variable domain (missing parts from reference TRBV29-1 and TRBJ2-5): SAVISQKPSRDICQRGTSLTIQCQVDSQVTMMFWYRQQPGQSLTLIATANQGSEATYESGFVIDKFPISRPNLTFSTLTVSNMSPEDSSIYLCSVAGTGDQETQYFGPGTRLLVL.

V and J are TRBV6-1 and TRBJ1-1, with TRBD1 matching over 8 bases. The V gene end was trimmed by 5 bases and the J gene end by 1 base; junction bases not matched to a gene: 6. This CDR3 has 15 residues. The germline gives CDR1 MNHNS, CDR2 SASEGT. CDR3 amino acids: CASSPGTGRNTEAFF. In nucleotides, the CDR3 is TGTGCCAGCAGTCCCGGGACAGGAAGGAACACTGAAGCTTTCTTT.

This clonotype was seen ten or more times. This sequence joins TRBV12-3 or TRBV12-4 and TRBJ2-2; no clear D. The CDR3 is 13 amino acids. Trimming removed 2 bases from V and 4 bases from J, with 5 bases in between. The CDR3 here is CASSLSSTGELFF. The CDR3 nucleotides read TGTGCCAGCAGTTTAAGTTCCACCGGGGAGCTGTTTTTT.

The chain couples TRBV27 to TRBJ2-1; D remains unclear. CDR1 is MNHEY and CDR2 is SMNVEV in the germline V gene (reference sequence). The V and J ends lost 6 bases and 9 bases respectively, with 15 bases between them. The CDR3 length is 13 residues. The CDR3 protein is CASRLTTLGEQFF. The CDR3, as DNA: TGTGCCAGCAGACTTACTACCCTTGGTGAGCAGTTCTTC.

The chain employs TRBV12-3 or TRBV12-4 and TRBJ2-5; D is possibly TRBD2 (5 bases). This CDR3 comprises 13 residues. Trimming cost V 10 bases and J 5 bases, with 17 bases left between them. The DNA of the CDR3 is TGTGCCACGGGTGGAGGCCCTGGGGAGACCCAGTACTTC. This codes for CATGGGPGETQYF.

The chain joins TRBV4-3 to TRBJ2-1; TRBD2 aligns across 7 bases. CDR1 and CDR2 (germline): LGHNA, YSLEER. V trimming: 2 bases; J trimming: 4 bases; junction bases outside the gene matches: 5. The CDR3 sequence is 15 residues long. CDR3 DNA: TGCGCCAGCAGCCAAAGGCGGGAGTGGTACAATGAGCAGTTCTTC. It codes for CASSQRREWYNEQFF.